This TCR beta chain appears in the sequencing data of a study of technical replicates of blood from a few donors (dated by TCRdb to about 2017). The CDR1 and CDR2 encoded by the germline V gene are SGHVS and FNYEAQ. Counted from cysteine to phenylalanine, this CDR3 has 13 amino acids. The only DNA kept is the CDR3, 39 bases in frame from the first base. Relative to germline, V is 5 bases shorter and J is 2 bases shorter, with 9 bases between their ends. The library was generated by the immunoSEQ multiplex PCR assay. This immuneACCESS table, as held by TCRdb, lists in-frame sequences with V and J called but not all clones. Of the missing ones, under half trace to an unresolved V gene in checked studies; the others have no known cause. This sample gives over 55,000 clones in total; around 97% of them show up just once. Approximately 0.21% of the sample belongs to the ten largest clones. As to this clone: Its binding antigen is unknown. No much larger clonotype is one base removed from it; base qualities were not supplied.

The rearrangement combines TRBV7-6 with TRBJ1-2, and TRBD1 may be the D gene, going by 6 matching bases. The sequence came from a human donor in good health. Input material: T cells isolated from PBMCs. The CDR3: CASSIGTNYGYTF. The base sequence is TGTGCCAGCAGCATCGGGACAAACTATGGCTACACCTTC.